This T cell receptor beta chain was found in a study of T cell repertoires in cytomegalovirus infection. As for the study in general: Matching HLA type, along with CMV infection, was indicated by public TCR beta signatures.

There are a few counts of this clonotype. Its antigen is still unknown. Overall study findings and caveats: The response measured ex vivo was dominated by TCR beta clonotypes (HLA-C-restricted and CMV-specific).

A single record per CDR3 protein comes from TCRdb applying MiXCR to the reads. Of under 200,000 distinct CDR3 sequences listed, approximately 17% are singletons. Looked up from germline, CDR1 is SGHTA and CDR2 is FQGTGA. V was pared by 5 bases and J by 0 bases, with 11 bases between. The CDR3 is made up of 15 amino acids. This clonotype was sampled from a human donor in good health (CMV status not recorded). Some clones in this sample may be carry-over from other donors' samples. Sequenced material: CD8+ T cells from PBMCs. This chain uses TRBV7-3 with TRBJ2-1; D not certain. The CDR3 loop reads CASSPDPSSYNEQFF. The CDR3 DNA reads TGTGCCAGCAGCCCAGATCCGAGCTCCTACAATGAGCAGTTCTTC.